This is a list of T cell receptor beta chains from one sample in a study of a mutant IDH1 vaccine in newly diagnosed glioma. Their antigen targets remain unknown. Assay used: immunoSEQ multiplex PCR; TCRdb lists only in-frame clones, some missing. The data contain 52,000 or so clones, approximately 80% of them singletons. Sequenced here: PBMCs, sampled from a glioma patient whose treatment included an IDH1 peptide vaccine. These receptors were collected from a woman under 30 with glioma. Some clones in this sample may be carry-over from other donors' samples. Both conserved end residues are trimmed from each CDR3. D genes are given only for firm matches. Clone size is given for some rows only: seen once, a few or many times, or a class if the clone is expanded.

TRBV5-6	NA	TRBJ2-7	NA	ASSLENYEQY
TRBV18	NA	TRBJ2-5	NA	ASSRELRERETQY
TRBV5-1	TRBD1	TRBJ2-7	once	ASSFGTGVAYEQY
TRBV7-2	TRBD2	TRBJ2-5	NA	ASSKGAGGSETQY
TRBV7-9	TRBD2	TRBJ2-7	NA	ASSHPGGLAATYEQY
TRBV5-1	NA	TRBJ1-1	NA	ASRGQVDTEAF
TRBV7-2	TRBD1	TRBJ2-6	NA	ASSDRTGTGANVLT
TRBV6-5	NA	TRBJ2-7	NA	ASSYSEGLGQY
TRBV15	NA	TRBJ2-7	NA	ATSPRGHGSNEQY
TRBV9	TRBD2	TRBJ2-7	NA	ASSVEGREGREQY
TRBV19	TRBD2	TRBJ2-1	NA	ASSAGAEQF
TRBV23-1	NA	TRBJ1-5	large	ASSLRNRPQH
TRBV5-1	TRBD1	TRBJ1-1	NA	ASTLLTGGRNTEAF
TRBV5-4	TRBD1	TRBJ1-3	NA	ASSFGQGADTIY
TRBV5-4	NA	TRBJ2-6	NA	ASSLAGANVLT
TRBV7-9	NA	TRBJ2-1	NA	ASSFRDSYNEQF
TRBV6-5	NA	TRBJ1-4	NA	ASRNGRVSEKLF
TRBV5-4	NA	TRBJ1-6	NA	ASSLAQARSYNSPLH
TRBV7-2	TRBD2	TRBJ2-5	NA	ASSLVGGGAQETQY
TRBV19	TRBD1	TRBJ1-1	NA	ASSMGTGAADEAF
TRBV19	NA	TRBJ1-2	NA	ASSLNSANYGYT
TRBV5-6	NA	TRBJ2-2	NA	ASSPVSNTGELF
TRBV5-3	TRBD1	TRBJ1-5	NA	ARSLGTGTPNQPQH
TRBV28	NA	TRBJ1-1	NA	ASRLNTEAF
TRBV25-1	TRBD1	TRBJ2-1	NA	ASSEPGTGRFGEQF
TRBV29-1	TRBD2	TRBJ2-7	few	SVRLAGSVREQY
TRBV5-1	TRBD2	TRBJ2-2	NA	ASSLWGAGTSGPTGELF
TRBV10-3	NA	TRBJ2-1	NA	AIRPLAGLNNEQF
TRBV6-1	TRBD2	TRBJ2-1	NA	ASSPRLAGDNEQF
TRBV7-9	TRBD2	TRBJ2-1	NA	ATGSTLAGGRYSYNEQF
TRBV5-6	TRBD1	TRBJ1-2	few	ASSPETGTTNCGYT
TRBV5-4	TRBD1	TRBJ1-2	NA	ASSVDRDGYGYT
TRBV7-6	NA	TRBJ1-1	NA	ASSPGPLLGEAF
TRBV19	TRBD1	TRBJ1-4	NA	ASSTDRGRNEKLF
TRBV6-5	NA	TRBJ2-6	NA	ASSYLGTVGANVLT
TRBV2	TRBD2	TRBJ2-7	NA	ASSLTSGGDYEQY
TRBV15	NA	TRBJ1-6	NA	ATSSGFSPLH
TRBV19	NA	TRBJ2-2	NA	ASTRGGADTGELF
TRBV2	NA	TRBJ2-2	NA	ASSEFIGVPNTGELF
TRBV29-1	NA	TRBJ1-5	NA	SVRTGSQPQH
TRBV27	NA	TRBJ2-7	once	ASRGEQY